The TCR beta chain described here comes from a study of shared clonotypes between healthy human individuals. Study overall: Sampling drew on donors who were a couple of women and three men aged 18 to 49. Study-level findings and limits: Unshared clonotypes carried lower generation probabilities than those common to all four donors.

TCRdb's table, derived via immunoSEQ multiplex PCR, lists solely in-frame clones and lacks some. Among some 2.1 million clones listed, 95% were seen once. In this sample, this clone turned up once. Its antigen is unidentified. Adults of Caucasian background living in Nashville, Tennessee made up all donors. V lost 6 bases, J lost 3 bases, and 18 bases lay in between. The CDR3 has 14 amino acids. Germline V gene sequence: CDR1 SQVTM, CDR2 ANQGSEA. The specimen was naive CD4+ T cells sorted from blood. Subset in this sample: CD45RA+ positively selected. The V call is TRBV29-1, the J call TRBJ2-7; possible D gene TRBD1, 5 bases. The source of this sequence is a man aged 18 to 30 in good health. Here the CDR3 reads CSVALGLSDYEQYF. The CDR3 DNA is TGCAGCGTCGCCCTGGGGCTATCTGACTACGAGCAGTACTTC.